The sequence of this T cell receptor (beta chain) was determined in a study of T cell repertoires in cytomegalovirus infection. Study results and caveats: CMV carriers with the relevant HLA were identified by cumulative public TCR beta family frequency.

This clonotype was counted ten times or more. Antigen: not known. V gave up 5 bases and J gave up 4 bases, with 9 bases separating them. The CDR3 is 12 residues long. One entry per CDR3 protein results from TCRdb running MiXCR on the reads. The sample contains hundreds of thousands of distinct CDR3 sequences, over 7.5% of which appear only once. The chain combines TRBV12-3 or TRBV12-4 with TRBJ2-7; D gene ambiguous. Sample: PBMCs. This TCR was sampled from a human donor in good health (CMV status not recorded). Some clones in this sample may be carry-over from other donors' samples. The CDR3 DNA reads TGTGCCAGCAGTCCCACAGAGTACGAGCAGTACTTC. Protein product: CASSPTEYEQYF.